The 28 T cell receptor beta chains below come from one sample, sequenced in a study of monozygotic twins with inflammatory bowel disease. TCRdb re-called the 5' RACE reads, yielding one record per CDR3 amino acid sequence without DNA. Reported are around 400,000 distinct CDR3 sequences; the ten largest clones contain around 2.5%. Sequences were obtained from blood. Receptors originate from a human donor with ulcerative colitis or Crohn's disease, or a healthy co-twin of an affected twin (not recorded which).

The chain couples TRBV27 to TRBJ1-2; TCRdb's D gene call, TRBD1, goes unchecked for lack of DNA. Germline values: CDR1 MNHEY, CDR2 SMNVEV (reference sequence). The CDR3 runs 13 residues. The CDR3 reads CASSHRQDYGYTF.

The V gene is TRBV20-1, the J gene TRBJ2-1; TCRdb proposes TRBD2, but this gene call is untestable without DNA. CDR1 and CDR2 (germline): DFQATT, SNEGSKA (reference sequence). The CDR3 sequence is 13 residues long. CDR3 loop: CSAAGLANNEQFF.

The rearrangement uses TRBV6-1 and TRBJ1-2; there is no DNA to check the TCRdb D call of TRBD1. The germline V gene has CDR1 MNHNS and CDR2 SASEGT. This CDR3 comprises 17 residues. The CDR3 reads CASSERGTGVRYYGYTF.

CDR3: CASSRRGNGYTF. The rearrangement joins TRBV19 to TRBJ1-2; TCRdb's assignment of TRBD1 cannot be checked, as there is no DNA. The CDR3 totals 12 residues. Germline lookup yields CDR1 LNHDA and CDR2 SQIVND (reference sequence). Variable domain in full (rest from reference TRBV19 and TRBJ1-2): DGGITQSPKYLFRKEGQNVTLSCEQNLNHDAMYWYRQDPGQGLRLIYYSQIVNDFQKGDIAEGYSVSREKKESFPLTVTSAQKNPTAFYLCASSRRGNGYTFGSGTRLTVV.

The chain is built from TRBV25-1 and TRBJ2-7; TCRdb names TRBD1, which stays unverified in the absence of DNA. The length of the CDR3 is 16 residues. Germline V CDR1 and CDR2: MGHDK, SYGVNS. CDR3 sequence: CASSTRSGGFLDEQYF.

The chain carries TRBV7-2 and TRBJ2-6. This CDR3 is built from 17 residues. CDR1 and CDR2 (germline): SGHTA, FQGNSA. The CDR3 spells CASSLVSRGTGANVLTF.

This chain uses TRBV19 with TRBJ1-1. This CDR3 is 15 amino acids long. The germline V gene encodes CDR1 LNHDA and CDR2 SQIVND (reference sequence). CDR3 in amino acids: CASSIVGASNTEAFF.

V gene TRBV20-1 combines with J gene TRBJ2-2; with no DNA, the TCRdb D assignment of TRBD1 cannot be verified. This CDR3 is 16 amino acids long. CDR1 and CDR2 (germline): DFQATT, SNEGSKA (reference sequence). This CDR3 reads CSARDPGGANTGELFF.

The chain links TRBV18 to TRBJ1-6; without DNA, the TCRdb call of TRBD1 cannot be checked. Germline-derived CDR1 and CDR2 are KGHSH and LQKENI. The CDR3 spans 18 residues. The CDR3: CASSPTSRDRVMKSPLHF.

The chain couples TRBV4-2 to TRBJ2-5; the TCRdb D gene call, TRBD2, has no DNA to confirm it. The germline V gene has CDR1 LGHNA and CDR2 YNFKEQ. The CDR3 extends over 12 amino acids. The CDR3 protein is CATRGTAGTQYF.

CDR3 residues: CASSQDNSGRVNTQYF. This chain connects TRBV3-1 to TRBJ2-3; TCRdb lists TRBD2, though no DNA is available to test this call. The CDR3 has 16 amino acids. In germline, CDR1 is LGHDT, CDR2 YNNKEL (reference sequence).

The chain carries TRBV7-3 and TRBJ2-5; TCRdb indicates TRBD2, and absent DNA this call remains unverified. Germline-derived CDR1 and CDR2 are SGHTA and FQGTGA. The CDR3 loop spans 15 amino acids. The CDR3: CASSLLGLAGETQYF.

The rearrangement uses TRBV5-1 and TRBJ2-1. Germline V CDR1 and CDR2: SGHRS, YFSETQ. The CDR3 has 12 residues. This CDR3 reads CASSLGLYEQFF.

The chain links TRBV5-6 to TRBJ1-1. CDR3 length: 15 amino acids. The germline CDR1 and CDR2 sequences are SGHDT and YYEEEE. CDR3 loop: CASTLGRGRSTEAFF.

The chain is built from TRBV4-1 and TRBJ2-3. The germline V gene encodes CDR1 MGHRA and CDR2 YSYEKL. The CDR3 runs to 14 residues. This CDR3 is CASSQDAGTDTQYF.

This chain links TRBV7-9 with TRBJ2-1; as DNA is missing, the TRBD1 call by TCRdb cannot be tested. The CDR3 consists of 17 residues. Germline V lookup: CDR1 SEHNR, CDR2 FQNEAQ (reference sequence). CDR3 residues: CASSLASGNGGYNEQFF.

J is TRBJ1-1 and V is TRBV7-3. The CDR3 spans 15 residues. Germline V gives CDR1 SGHTA, CDR2 FQGTGA. The CDR3 reads CASSLSATMNTEAFF. The entire variable domain, with the rest obtained from reference TRBV7-3 and TRBJ1-1, is as follows: GAGVSQTPSNKVTEKGKYVELRCDPISGHTALYWYRQSLGQGPEFLIYFQGTGAADDSGLPNDRFFAVRPEGSVSTLKIQRTERGDSAVYLCASSLSATMNTEAFFGQGTRLTVV.

The rearrangement joins TRBV6-1 to TRBJ2-7; TCRdb designates TRBD1, a call that cannot be tested without DNA. The CDR3 extends over 13 amino acids. From germline, CDR1 is MNHNS and CDR2 SASEGT. This chain's CDR3 is CASRGTVPYEQYF.

This CDR3 is CASSPRQGGAFF. This chain links TRBV11-3 with TRBJ1-1; there is no DNA to check the TCRdb D call of TRBD1. The CDR3 contains 12 residues. The germline CDR1 and CDR2 sequences are SGHNT and YENEEA.

V and J are TRBV5-4 and TRBJ2-3; TCRdb names TRBD1, which stays unverified in the absence of DNA. CDR1 is SGHNT, CDR2 YYREEE, per germline (reference sequence). The length of the CDR3 is 12 residues. Here the CDR3 reads CASSPAREAQYF.

This sequence joins TRBV29-1 and TRBJ2-3; TCRdb's D gene call, TRBD2, goes unchecked for lack of DNA. The germline gives CDR1 SQVTM, CDR2 ANQGSEA. The CDR3 has 13 amino acids. Here the CDR3 reads CSVLAGVSDTQYF.

The chain links TRBV28 to TRBJ2-5; with no DNA, the TCRdb D assignment of TRBD1 cannot be verified. The CDR3 is 18 residues long. Germline lookup yields CDR1 MDHEN and CDR2 SYDVKM. This CDR3 is CASSPAALGTGFQETQYF.

The rearrangement links TRBV7-9 to TRBJ2-3; the D call of TRBD1 rests on TCRdb alone, since no DNA is present to check it. This CDR3 comprises 14 residues. CDR1 and CDR2 from the germline V gene are SEHNR and FQNEAQ (reference sequence). CDR3 region: CASSLTQGRDTQYF.

The V call is TRBV20-1, the J call TRBJ2-5; the TCRdb D gene call, TRBD1, has no DNA to confirm it. CDR3 length: 14 amino acids. Per germline, CDR1 DFQATT and CDR2 SNEGSKA (reference sequence). The CDR3 sequence is CSAYHKGADWAQYF.

The rearrangement uses TRBV2 and TRBJ2-3; the D call from TCRdb, TRBD2, cannot be confirmed without DNA. Germline V gene data show CDR1 as SNHLY and CDR2 as FYNNEI. This CDR3 has 13 amino acids. CDR3 sequence: CASSVGMADTQYF.

The chain joins TRBV7-2 to TRBJ2-2; the TCRdb D gene call, TRBD2, has no DNA to confirm it. Germline V gives CDR1 SGHTA, CDR2 FQGNSA. The CDR3 consists of 16 residues. The CDR3 protein is CASSLGPLAGPGELFF.

The chain uses TRBV6-1 and TRBJ2-1; the TRBD2 assignment by TCRdb is unverifiable without DNA. Germline V CDR1 and CDR2: MNHNS, SASEGT. The CDR3 runs to 16 residues. The CDR3 sequence is CASSNTGTSFYNEQFF.

This rearrangement joins TRBV15 to TRBJ2-5. The CDR3 runs to 16 residues. Germline assignment: CDR1 LNHNV and CDR2 YYDKDF (reference sequence). The chain's CDR3 is CATSRVPTAVQETQYF.